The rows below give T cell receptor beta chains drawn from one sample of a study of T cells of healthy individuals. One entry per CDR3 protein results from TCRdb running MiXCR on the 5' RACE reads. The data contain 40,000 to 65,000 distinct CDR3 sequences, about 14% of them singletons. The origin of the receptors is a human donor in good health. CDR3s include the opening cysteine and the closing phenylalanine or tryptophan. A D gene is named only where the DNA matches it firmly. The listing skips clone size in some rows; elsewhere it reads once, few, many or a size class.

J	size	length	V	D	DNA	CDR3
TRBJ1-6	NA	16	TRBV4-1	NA	TGCGCCAGCAGCCCCACCCCGGGGGCGACTAATTCACCCCTCCACTTT	CASSPTPGATNSPLHF
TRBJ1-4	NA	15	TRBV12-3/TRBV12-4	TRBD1	TGTGCCAGCAGTCAGGACAGGGTGCCTACTGAAAAACTGTTTTTT	CASSQDRVPTEKLFF
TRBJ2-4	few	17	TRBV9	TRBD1	TGTGCCAGCAGCGGGGAAGGGACAGGGAGGTCTATTAACATTCAGTACTTC	CASSGEGTGRSINIQYF
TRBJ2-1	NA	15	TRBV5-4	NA	TGTGCCAGCAGCTTTGGGGGGAGAGCTCAAAATGAGCAGTTCTTC	CASSFGGRAQNEQFF
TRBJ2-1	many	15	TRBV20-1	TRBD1	TGCAGTGCACCCCCCGGGACAGGGAAGGCCAATGAGCAGTTCTTC	CSAPPGTGKANEQFF
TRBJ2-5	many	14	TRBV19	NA	TGTGCCAGTAGGCGGACAGCGCTTCAAGAGACCCAGTACTTC	CASRRTALQETQYF
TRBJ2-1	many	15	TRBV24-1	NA	TGTGCCACCAGTGATTTTGGAACCGGGAGCAATGAGCAGTTCTTC	CATSDFGTGSNEQFF
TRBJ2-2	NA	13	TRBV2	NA	TGTGCCAGCAGGTCAGCCTGGACCGGGGAGCTGTTTTTT	CASRSAWTGELFF
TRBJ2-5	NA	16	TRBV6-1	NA	TGTGCCAGCAGTGAAGCATTGGCCTTATACAAAGAGACCCAGTACTTC	CASSEALALYKETQYF
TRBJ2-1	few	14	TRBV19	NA	TGTGCCAGTAGTATAGACGGACGGCACAATGAGCAGTTCTTC	CASSIDGRHNEQFF
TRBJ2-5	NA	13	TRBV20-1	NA	TGCAGTGCTGACCACCCAGGGGTAGAGACCCAGTACTTC	CSADHPGVETQYF
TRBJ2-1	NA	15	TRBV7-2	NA	TGTGCCAGCAGCTTAGCCGCAGGGAGCAACAATGAGCAGTTCTTC	CASSLAAGSNNEQFF
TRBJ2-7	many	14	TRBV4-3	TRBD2	TGCGCCAGCAGCCGGATAGCGGGAGAAGGAGAGCAGTACTTC	CASSRIAGEGEQYF
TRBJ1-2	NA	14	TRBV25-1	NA	TGTGCCAGCAGTGGGGAGGGTTGGGAGGGCGGCTACACCTTC	CASSGEGWEGGYTF
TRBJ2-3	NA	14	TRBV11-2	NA	TGTGCCAGCAGCCCAGAGGGGCGAAGGGATACGCAGTATTTT	CASSPEGRRDTQYF
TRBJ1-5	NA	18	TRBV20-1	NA	TGCAGTGCTAGAGATTCTCCAGGGGTAACGTATAGCAATCAGCCCCAGCATTTT	CSARDSPGVTYSNQPQHF
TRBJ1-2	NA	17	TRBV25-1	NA	TGTGCCAGCAGTGAAGGCTCCCGGGGATTTCCTAACTATGGCTACACCTTC	CASSEGSRGFPNYGYTF
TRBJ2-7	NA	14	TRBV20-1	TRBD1	TGCAGTGCTAGAGATATACAGGGGGCAGAGGAGCAGTACTTC	CSARDIQGAEEQYF
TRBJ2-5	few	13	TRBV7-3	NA	TGTGCCAGCAGCTTGACAGTCTCAGAGACCCAGTACTTC	CASSLTVSETQYF
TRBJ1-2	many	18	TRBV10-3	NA	TGTGCCATCAGCACCTATTTTACCTACTCAGGACGGGACTATGGCTACACCTTC	CAISTYFTYSGRDYGYTF
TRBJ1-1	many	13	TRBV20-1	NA	TGCAGTGCTAGAGCCGGGACACCGTTTGAAGCTTTCTTT	CSARAGTPFEAFF
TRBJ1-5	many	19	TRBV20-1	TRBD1	TGCAGTGCTAGAGAGGGGATACCCGGACAGGCTTTTAGCAATCAGCCCCAGCATTTT	CSAREGIPGQAFSNQPQHF
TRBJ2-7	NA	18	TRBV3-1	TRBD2	TGTGCCAGCAGCCCACGAACCCGCGCGAGCGGGATCTCCTACGAGCAGTACTTC	CASSPRTRASGISYEQYF
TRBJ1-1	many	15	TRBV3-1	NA	TGTGCCAGCAGCCAAGCTGGTTGGGGGAGGACTGAAGCTTTCTTT	CASSQAGWGRTEAFF
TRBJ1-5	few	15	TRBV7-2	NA	TGTGCCAGCAGCTCCGGGTCGGGGGGCGGACAGCCCCAGCATTTT	CASSSGSGGGQPQHF
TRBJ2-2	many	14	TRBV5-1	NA	TGCGCCAGCAGCGAAAGGACCAGCAGTGTCGAGCTGTTTTTT	CASSERTSSVELFF
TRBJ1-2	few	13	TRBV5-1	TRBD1	TGCGCCAGCAGCCCGGACAGGTTCTATGGCTACACCTTC	CASSPDRFYGYTF
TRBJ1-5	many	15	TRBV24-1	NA	TGTGCCACCAGTGATTCGGCCGTCTTCAATCAGCCCCAGCATTTT	CATSDSAVFNQPQHF
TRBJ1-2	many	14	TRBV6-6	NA	TGTGCCAGCAGTTACTCAGGGGATAACTATGGCTACACCTTC	CASSYSGDNYGYTF
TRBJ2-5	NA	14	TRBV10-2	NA	TGCGCCAGCAGTGATCGGGAGCGAAGTGAGACCCAGTACTTC	CASSDRERSETQYF
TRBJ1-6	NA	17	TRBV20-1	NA	TGCAGTGCTAGAGCCGGGGGTCGGCTCTCCTATAATTCACCCCTCCACTTT	CSARAGGRLSYNSPLHF
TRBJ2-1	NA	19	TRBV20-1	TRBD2	TGCAGTGCTAGAGGCCGAGGACTAGCGGGAGCCCTCTCCTACAATGAGCAGTTCTTC	CSARGRGLAGALSYNEQFF
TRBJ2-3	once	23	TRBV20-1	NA	NA	CSVPRSGKTYEQYFGPGTDTQYF
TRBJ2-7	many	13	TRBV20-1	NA	TGCAGTCCCAGAGGGGGGATATCCTACGAGCAGTACTTC	CSPRGGISYEQYF
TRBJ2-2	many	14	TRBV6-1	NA	TGTGCCAGCTCCTTCGGGACCCGTCCCGGGGAGCTGTTTTTT	CASSFGTRPGELFF
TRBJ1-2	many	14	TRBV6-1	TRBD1	TGTGCCAGCAGTGACGGGGGACAGATCTATGGCTACACCTTC	CASSDGGQIYGYTF
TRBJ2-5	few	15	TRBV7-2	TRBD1	TGTGCCAGCAGCTTCTGGACAGGGGGTAAAGAGACCCAGTACTTC	CASSFWTGGKETQYF
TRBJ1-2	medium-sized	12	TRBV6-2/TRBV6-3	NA	TGTGCCAGCAGTAACAGCGGACGGACCTACACCTTC	CASSNSGRTYTF